Presented here are 27 T cell receptor beta chains from one specimen sequenced in a study of blood T cell repertoires in COVID-19. The method was immunoSEQ multiplex PCR; TCRdb's version includes in-frame clones alone and lacks a portion of them. The sample lists some 200,000 clones, about 87% occurring once. The sequenced sample was peripheral blood. Receptor source: a man between 35 and 55 years old with active or convalescent COVID-19.

A single count supports this clone. CDR3 nucleotide sequence: TGTGCCAGCAGTATCAGGGAAGGCACTGAAGCTTTCTTT. Protein: CASSIREGTEAFF. The V and J genes are TRBV12-3 or TRBV12-4 and TRBJ1-1; D may be TRBD1 (5 bases). The CDR3 sequence is 13 residues long. V shed 5 bases and J shed 4 bases, with 11 bases lying between them.

There are a few counts of this clone. This chain joins TRBV6-1 and TRBJ2-3; 11 nucleotides match TRBD2. With V trimmed by 4 bases and J by 0 bases, 3 bases remained unmatched. Per the germline V gene, CDR1 is MNHNS and CDR2 is SASEGT. CDR3 length equals 16 residues. The CDR3 loop is CASSGLAGSSTDTQYF. The CDR3 DNA is TGTGCCAGCAGTGGACTAGCGGGGTCTAGCACAGATACGCAGTATTTT.

This clone was seen just once. The rearrangement joins TRBV3-1 (or the pseudogene TRBV3-2) to TRBJ2-7; the D is unclear. The CDR3 totals 11 residues. Trimming removed 6 bases at V and 1 base at J, with 4 bases between. Germline loops: CDR1 LGHDT, CDR2 YNNKEL (reference sequence). CDR3: CASSSSYEQYF. The CDR3 region has the DNA TGTGCCAGCAGTAGTTCCTACGAGCAGTACTTC.

V usage is TRBV7-2 and J usage is TRBJ1-6; tentative D call: TRBD1 (6 bases). Germline-derived CDR1 and CDR2 are SGHTA and FQGNSA. V was clipped by 4 bases and J by 12 bases, with 16 bases between them. The CDR3 is 14 residues long. This CDR3 is CASSSQGNSQPLHF. Here the CDR3 DNA reads TGTGCCAGCAGCTCGCAGGGGAACTCCCAACCCCTCCACTTT.

This chain joins TRBV11-1 and TRBJ1-1, with 9 bases that match TRBD1. Losses at the gene ends were 5 bases for V and 3 bases for J; bases not matched to a gene: 10. Germline CDR1 and CDR2: SGHAT and FQDESV (reference sequence). The CDR3 runs 16 residues. The CDR3 sequence: CASSHDRGGKDTEAFF. DNA for the CDR3: TGTGCCAGCAGCCATGACAGGGGGGGGAAAGACACTGAAGCTTTCTTT.

This clone has just a few counts. The CDR3 DNA reads TGTGCCAGCAGTTTCGGGAACAATTCACCCCTCCACTTT. It encodes CASSFGNNSPLHF. The J gene is TRBJ1-6, the V gene TRBV28; unclear D gene. Germline loops: CDR1 MDHEN, CDR2 SYDVKM. The CDR3 covers 13 residues. Trimming stripped 3 bases from V and 7 bases from J, with 7 bases between. Looking up the rest from reference TRBV28 and TRBJ1-6 gives the full variable domain: DVKVTQSSRYLVKRTGEKVFLECVQDMDHENMFWYRQDPGLGLRLIYFSYDVKMKEKGDIPEGYSVSREKKERFSLILESASTNQTSMYLCASSFGNNSPLHFGNGTRLTVT.

The chain is built from TRBV7-9 and TRBJ1-1; 10 bases are shared with TRBD1. CDR1 and CDR2 (germline): SEHNR, FQNEAQ (reference sequence). The CDR3 runs 15 residues. After removal of 5 bases from V and 2 bases from J, the junction contained 5 bases not matched to a gene. The CDR3 spells CASSPRDRGNTEAFF. CDR3 in DNA: TGTGCCAGCAGCCCCCGGGACAGGGGAAACACTGAAGCTTTCTTT.

V gene TRBV28 combines with J gene TRBJ1-2; possible D gene TRBD1, 5 bases. The CDR3 loop spans 13 amino acids. Deletions cut 6 bases from V and 4 bases from J, with 12 bases between. Germline CDR1 and CDR2: MDHEN and SYDVKM. DNA of the CDR3: TGTGCCAGCAGCCCCAGGGAATCCTATGGCTACACCTTC. This encodes CASSPRESYGYTF.

V gene TRBV28 combines with J gene TRBJ1-2, with a possible D match to TRBD1 (5 bases). CDR1 is MDHEN and CDR2 is SYDVKM in the germline V gene. CDR3 length: 13 amino acids. V lost 6 bases and J 3 bases, leaving 11 bases between the germline ends. The CDR3 sequence is CASRGGQDYGYTF. The CDR3 region has the DNA TGTGCCAGCAGGGGAGGACAAGACTATGGCTACACCTTC.

This rearrangement joins TRBV6-5 to TRBJ1-5; D is unresolved. This CDR3 comprises 12 residues. Germline-derived CDR1 and CDR2 are MNHEY and SVGAGI. V lost 9 bases to trimming and J lost 0 bases, with 6 bases between them. CDR3 in amino acids: CASFHSNQPQHF. CDR3 in DNA: TGTGCCAGTTTTCATAGCAATCAGCCCCAGCATTTT.

The chain joins TRBV28 to TRBJ2-7; D ambiguous. The CDR3 runs 12 residues. V was trimmed by 4 bases and J by 6 bases, leaving 10 bases between them. Germline values: CDR1 MDHEN, CDR2 SYDVKM. CDR3 nucleotides: TGTGCCAGCAGTTCAGGTTTCACCGAGCAGTACTTC. Its translation is CASSSGFTEQYF.

The CDR3: CASSPDSLGNTEAFF. The CDR3 DNA follows: TGCGCCAGCAGCCCCGACTCCTTAGGGAACACTGAAGCTTTCTTT. The chain recombines TRBV5-1 with TRBJ1-1; no clear D. The CDR3 loop spans 15 amino acids. The germline V gene encodes CDR1 SGHRS and CDR2 YFSETQ. Deletions cut 4 bases from V and 1 base from J, with 14 bases between.

The J gene is TRBJ2-7, the V gene TRBV5-4, with D tentatively TRBD2 (5 bases). The CDR3 totals 13 residues. The V and J ends lost 2 bases and 1 base respectively, with 7 bases between them. Germline loops: CDR1 SGHNT, CDR2 YYREEE (reference sequence). The CDR3 DNA reads TGTGCCAGCAGCTTCACGGGATCCTACGAGCAGTACTTC. Residues: CASSFTGSYEQYF.

The chain joins TRBV3-1 (or the pseudogene TRBV3-2) to TRBJ2-7; D is possibly TRBD2 (5 bases). Germline values: CDR1 LGHDT, CDR2 YNNKEL (reference sequence). The ends were cut back, 0 bases at V and 0 bases at J, with 21 bases in the middle. The CDR3 sequence is 19 residues long. DNA of the CDR3: TGTGCCAGCAGCCAAGATGGGCCGGGAAAACACCCCAGCTCCTACGAGCAGTACTTC. Translated, it gives CASSQDGPGKHPSSYEQYF.

The chain recombines TRBV6-1 with TRBJ2-5; D is unresolved. V was clipped by 1 base and J by 6 bases, with 3 bases between them. This CDR3 has 11 amino acids. Germline CDR1 reads MNHNS; CDR2 reads SASEGT. CDR3 DNA sequence: TGTGCCAGCAGTGAAGTTAAGACCCAGTACTTC. Translated: CASSEVKTQYF.

The chain carries TRBV30 and TRBJ1-2; D is possibly TRBD1 (6 bases). V was clipped by 0 bases and J by 7 bases, with 12 bases between them. Looked up from germline, CDR1 is GTSNPN and CDR2 is SVGIG (reference sequence). This CDR3 has 13 residues. The CDR3 bases are TGTGCCTGGAGTGTAGGCAGGGGTGGTGGCTACACCTTC. Translation gives CAWSVGRGGGYTF.

The chain is built from TRBV7-9 and TRBJ2-6; 7 nucleotides align to TRBD2. V was pared by 7 bases and J by 1 base, with 13 bases of the junction left unmatched. This CDR3 comprises 18 residues. CDR1 is SEHNR and CDR2 is FQNEAQ in the germline V gene (reference sequence). In DNA, the CDR3 is TGTGCCAGCATACCGAGGGGCGGGGGACCATCTGGGGCCAACGTCCTGACTTTC. Amino acids: CASIPRGGGPSGANVLTF.

The V call is TRBV30, the J call TRBJ1-3; tentative D call: TRBD1 (6 bases). Germline-derived CDR1 and CDR2 are GTSNPN and SVGIG (reference sequence). The CDR3 sequence is 13 residues long. Trimming left V 7 bases short and J 1 base short, with 11 bases between. The CDR3: CAFLQGSGNTIYF. DNA for the CDR3: TGTGCCTTTTTACAGGGATCTGGAAACACCATATATTTT.

The V call is TRBV28, the J call TRBJ2-2; 7 bases fit TRBD2. This CDR3 has 15 amino acids. The germline CDR1 and CDR2 sequences are MDHEN and SYDVKM. The V segment lost 3 bases and the J segment 3 bases; nucleotides outside the gene matches: 4. CDR3 amino acids: CASSFLAEDTGELFF. The DNA of the CDR3 is TGTGCCAGCAGTTTCCTAGCGGAAGACACCGGGGAGCTGTTTTTT.

The chain links TRBV7-2 to TRBJ2-1, with D possibly being TRBD1 (5 bases). V was trimmed by 3 bases and J by 6 bases, leaving 6 bases between them. The CDR3 sequence is 12 residues long. Germline V CDR1 and CDR2: SGHTA, FQGNSA. The DNA for the CDR3 is TGTGCCAGCAGCTTTAGGGGCAATGAGCAGTTCTTC. This gives the protein CASSFRGNEQFF. Variable domain in full (rest from reference TRBV7-2 and TRBJ2-1): GAGVSQSPSNKVTEKGKDVELRCDPISGHTALYWYRQSLGQGLEFLIYFQGNSAPDKSGLPSDRFSAERTGGSVSTLTIQRTQQEDSAVYLCASSFRGNEQFFGPGTRLTVL.

This clone was picked up one time. The chain has TRBV5-6 and TRBJ1-3, with D unresolved. Germline CDR1 SGHDT, CDR2 YYEEEE. The V end lost 0 bases, the J end lost 2 bases, and 12 bases lay between the germline ends. The CDR3 covers 16 residues. The CDR3 region has the DNA TGTGCCAGCAGCTTGGAAGCGGATGTCGCTGGAAACACCATATATTTT. This gives the protein CASSLEADVAGNTIYF.

The chain links TRBV4-1 to TRBJ1-1; a weak D match, TRBD1 (5 bases). Per germline, CDR1 MGHRA and CDR2 YSYEKL. Trimming removed 0 bases at V and 3 bases at J, with 14 bases between. The CDR3 spans 16 residues. The CDR3 coding sequence is TGCGCCAGCAGCCAAGAGCCGGGGGAGAAGTACACTGAAGCTTTCTTT. Translated, it gives CASSQEPGEKYTEAFF.

The chain has TRBV2 and TRBJ2-7; TRBD1 aligns across 11 bases. J was trimmed by 11 bases and V by 8 bases; bases with no gene match: 17. The CDR3 consists of 15 residues. Germline lookup yields CDR1 SNHLY and CDR2 FYNNEI. The CDR3 here is CASGTGGSIEVVEYF. The CDR3 coding sequence is TGTGCCAGCGGGACAGGGGGGAGTATAGAGGTGGTGGAGTACTTC.

The chain joins TRBV29-1 to TRBJ1-4; 7 bases fit TRBD1. V lost 6 bases to trimming and J lost 0 bases; unmatched junction nucleotides: 13. CDR1 SQVTM and CDR2 ANQGSEA come from the germline V gene. The CDR3 runs to 17 residues. The CDR3 spells CSVFRVGDSATNEKLFF. CDR3 nucleotides: TGCAGCGTGTTTAGGGTTGGGGACAGTGCAACTAATGAAAAACTGTTTTTT. Filled out from reference TRBV29-1 and TRBJ1-4, the complete variable domain reads SAVISQKPSRDICQRGTSLTIQCQVDSQVTMMFWYRQQPGQSLTLIATANQGSEATYESGFVIDKFPISRPNLTFSTLTVSNMSPEDSSIYLCSVFRVGDSATNEKLFFGSGTQLSVL.

The chain employs TRBV4-1 and TRBJ1-2, with 7 bases that match TRBD1. With V trimmed by 1 base and J by 5 bases, 7 bases remained unmatched. Germline V lookup: CDR1 MGHRA, CDR2 YSYEKL. The CDR3 runs to 15 residues. The CDR3 bases are TGCGCCAGCAGCCAAGTTACAGGGGCGGAATATGGCTACACCTTC. Amino acids: CASSQVTGAEYGYTF.

A few counts support this clone. The sample holds other DNA sequences that translate to the same CDR3. The chain is built from TRBV2 and TRBJ1-3; tentative D call: TRBD1 (5 bases). V lost 2 bases and J 0 bases, leaving 8 bases between the germline ends. The germline CDR1 and CDR2 sequences are SNHLY and FYNNEI. The CDR3 is 15 amino acids. The CDR3, as DNA: TGTGCCAGCAGTGAAAGGCAGGGCTCTGGAAACACCATATATTTT. This encodes CASSERQGSGNTIYF.

The rearrangement uses TRBV10-3 and TRBJ2-2, with D maybe TRBD1 (5 bases). CDR3 length equals 16 residues. Trimming stripped 3 bases from V and 4 bases from J, with 15 bases between. Germline V gene data show CDR1 as ENHRY and CDR2 as SYGVKD. The chain's CDR3 is CAISEGAHGSTGELFF. CDR3 DNA: TGTGCCATCAGTGAAGGGGCCCATGGCAGCACCGGGGAGCTGTTTTTT.